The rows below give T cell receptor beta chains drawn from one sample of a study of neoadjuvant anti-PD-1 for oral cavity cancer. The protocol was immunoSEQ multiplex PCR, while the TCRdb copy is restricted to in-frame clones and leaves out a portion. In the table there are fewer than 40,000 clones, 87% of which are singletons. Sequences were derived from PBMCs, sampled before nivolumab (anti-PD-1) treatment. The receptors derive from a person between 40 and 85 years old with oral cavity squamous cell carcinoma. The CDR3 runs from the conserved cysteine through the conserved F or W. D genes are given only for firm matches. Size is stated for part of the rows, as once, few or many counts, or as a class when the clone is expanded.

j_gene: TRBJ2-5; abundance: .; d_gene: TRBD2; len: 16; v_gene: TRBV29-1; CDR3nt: TGCAGCGTTGTTCAAAAAGCGGGGGGGTTCCAAGAGACCCAGTACTTC; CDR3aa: CSVVQKAGGFQETQYF
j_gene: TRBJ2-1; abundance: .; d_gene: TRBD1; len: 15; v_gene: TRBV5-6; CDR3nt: TGTGCCAGCAGCGTCCGGGACAGACAGTACAATGAGCAGTTCTTC; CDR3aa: CASSVRDRQYNEQFF
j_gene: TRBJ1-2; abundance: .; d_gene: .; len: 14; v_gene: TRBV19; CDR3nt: TGTGCCAGTAGTATTCCGGGGGTTAACTATGGCTACACCTTC; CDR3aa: CASSIPGVNYGYTF
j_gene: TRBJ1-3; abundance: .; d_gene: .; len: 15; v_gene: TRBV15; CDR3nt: TGTGCCACCAGCAGAGTACGGGGCTCTGGAAACACCATATATTTT; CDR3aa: CATSRVRGSGNTIYF
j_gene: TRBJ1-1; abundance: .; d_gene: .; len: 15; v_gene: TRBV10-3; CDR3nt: TGTGCCATCAGTGAGTCAGGGGGAAGGAACACTGAAGCTTTCTTT; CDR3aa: CAISESGGRNTEAFF
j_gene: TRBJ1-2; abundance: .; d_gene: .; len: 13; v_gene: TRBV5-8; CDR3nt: TGTGCCAGCAGTCCCGTCAGGGGAAGTGGCTACACCTTC; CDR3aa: CASSPVRGSGYTF
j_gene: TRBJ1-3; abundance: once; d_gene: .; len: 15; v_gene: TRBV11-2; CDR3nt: TGTGCCAGCAGCTTAGTTCGGAGCTCTGGAAACACCATATATTTT; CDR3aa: CASSLVRSSGNTIYF
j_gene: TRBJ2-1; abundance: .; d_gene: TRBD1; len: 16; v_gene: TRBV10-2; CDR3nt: TGCGCCAGCTCCGGACAGGGGCGTAGCTCCTACAATGAGCAGTTCTTC; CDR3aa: CASSGQGRSSYNEQFF
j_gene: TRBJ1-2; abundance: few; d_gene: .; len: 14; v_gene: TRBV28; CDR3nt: TGTGCCAGCAGTTGGCCAGGGGAGAACTATGGCTACACCTTC; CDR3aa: CASSWPGENYGYTF
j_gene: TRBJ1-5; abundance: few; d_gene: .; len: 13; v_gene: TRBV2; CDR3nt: TGTGCCAGCAGTACAGATCCCAATCAGCCCCAGCATTTT; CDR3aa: CASSTDPNQPQHF
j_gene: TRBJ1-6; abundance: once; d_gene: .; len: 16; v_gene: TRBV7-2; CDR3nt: TGTGCCAGCAGCTCAGGGATTAACCTAAATAATTCACCCCTCCACTTT; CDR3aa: CASSSGINLNNSPLHF
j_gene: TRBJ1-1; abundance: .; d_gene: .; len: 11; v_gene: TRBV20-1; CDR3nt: TGCAGTGCTAGTTCAGGGCCTGAAGCTTTCTTT; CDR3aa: CSASSGPEAFF
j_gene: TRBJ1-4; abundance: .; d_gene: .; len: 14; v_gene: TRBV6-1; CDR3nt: TGTGCCAGTGGTAGGGGCGGGTCTAATGAAAAACTGTTTTTT; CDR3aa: CASGRGGSNEKLFF
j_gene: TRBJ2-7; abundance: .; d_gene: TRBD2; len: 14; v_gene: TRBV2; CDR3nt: TGTGCCAGCAGCCTGGGGCGGGGGGCCCCCGAGCAGTACTTC; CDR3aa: CASSLGRGAPEQYF
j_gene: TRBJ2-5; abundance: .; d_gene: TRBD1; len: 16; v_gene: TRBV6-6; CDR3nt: TGTGCCAGCAGTTACTCAGGACAGGGGGCGGGTGAGACCCAGTACTTC; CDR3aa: CASSYSGQGAGETQYF
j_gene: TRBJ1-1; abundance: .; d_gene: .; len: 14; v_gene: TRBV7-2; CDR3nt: TGTGCCAGCAGCTTAGTGGGGGGGCGGCATGAAGCTTTCTTT; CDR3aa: CASSLVGGRHEAFF
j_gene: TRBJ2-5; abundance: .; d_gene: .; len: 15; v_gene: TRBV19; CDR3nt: TGTGCCAGTAGTATCTCGGGGCGGGGTGGGGAGACCCAGTACTTC; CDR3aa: CASSISGRGGETQYF
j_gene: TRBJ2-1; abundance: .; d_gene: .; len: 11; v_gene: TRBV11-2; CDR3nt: TGTGCCAGCAGCCTAGACAGAGTCCCGTTCTTC; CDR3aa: CASSLDRVPFF
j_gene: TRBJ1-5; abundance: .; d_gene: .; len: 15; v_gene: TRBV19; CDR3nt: TGTGCCAGTAGAACAGGGTTTGGGAGGGATCAGCCCCAGCATTTT; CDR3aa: CASRTGFGRDQPQHF
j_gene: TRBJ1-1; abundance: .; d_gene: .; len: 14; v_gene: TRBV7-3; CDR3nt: TGTGCCAGCAGCCCGACAGGTACCAGCACTGAAGCTTTCTTT; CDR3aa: CASSPTGTSTEAFF
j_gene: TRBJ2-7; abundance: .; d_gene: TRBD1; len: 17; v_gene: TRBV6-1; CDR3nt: TGTGCCAGCAGTGTACACAGGGGGCGATCCTCAGCCTACGAGCAGTACTTC; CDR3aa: CASSVHRGRSSAYEQYF
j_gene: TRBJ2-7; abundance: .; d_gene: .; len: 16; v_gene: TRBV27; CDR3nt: TGTGCCAGCAGTTTATCCGTTGGGGCCGGCTCCTACGAGCAGTACTTC; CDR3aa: CASSLSVGAGSYEQYF
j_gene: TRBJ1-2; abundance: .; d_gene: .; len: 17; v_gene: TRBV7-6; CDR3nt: TGTGCCAGCAGCTTGAAGGGGGGGCAGGTGCCTAACTATGGCTACACCTTC; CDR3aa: CASSLKGGQVPNYGYTF
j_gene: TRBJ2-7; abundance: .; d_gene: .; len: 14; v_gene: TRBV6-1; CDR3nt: TGTGCCAGCAGTGGACTCAGGAGCTCCTACGAGCAGTACTTC; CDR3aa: CASSGLRSSYEQYF
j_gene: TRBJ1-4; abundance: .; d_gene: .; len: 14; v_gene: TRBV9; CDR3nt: TGTGCCAGCAGCGTAGGATGGGGGAATGAAAAACTGTTTTTT; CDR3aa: CASSVGWGNEKLFF
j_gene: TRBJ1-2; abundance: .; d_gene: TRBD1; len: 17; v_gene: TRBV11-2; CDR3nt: TGTGCCAGCAGCTTAGATAGAGGGGAACAGGGGATCTATGGCTACACCTTC; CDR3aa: CASSLDRGEQGIYGYTF
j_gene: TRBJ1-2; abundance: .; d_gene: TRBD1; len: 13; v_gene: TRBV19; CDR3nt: TGTGCCAGTAGGGGACAGGCGACTAATGGCTACACCTTC; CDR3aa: CASRGQATNGYTF
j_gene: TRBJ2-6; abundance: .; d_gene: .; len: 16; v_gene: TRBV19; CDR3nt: TGTGCCAGTAGTTGGGCGGCGAATTCTGGGGCCAACGTCCTGACTTTC; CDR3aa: CASSWAANSGANVLTF
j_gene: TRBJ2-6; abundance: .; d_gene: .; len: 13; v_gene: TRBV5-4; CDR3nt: TGTGCCAGCACCCCGGGACTCTTAGGCGTCCTGACTTTC; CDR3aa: CASTPGLLGVLTF
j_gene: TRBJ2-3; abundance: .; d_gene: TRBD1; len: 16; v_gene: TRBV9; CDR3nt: TGTGCCAGCAGCGGCGACGGGACAGGCCCCACAGATACGCAGTATTTT; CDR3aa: CASSGDGTGPTDTQYF
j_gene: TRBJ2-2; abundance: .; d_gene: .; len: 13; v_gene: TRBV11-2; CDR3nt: TGTGCCAGCAGCCCCACCAGGGCCGGGGAGCTGTTTTTT; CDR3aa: CASSPTRAGELFF
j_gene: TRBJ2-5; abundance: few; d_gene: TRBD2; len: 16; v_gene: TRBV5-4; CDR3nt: TGTGCCTCCAACCGGGGAGCGGGGACGTCGCAAGAGACCCAGTACTTC; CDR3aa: CASNRGAGTSQETQYF
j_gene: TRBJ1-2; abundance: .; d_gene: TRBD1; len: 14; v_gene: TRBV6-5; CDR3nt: TGTGCCAGCAGTTTCAGAGGGGGCCATGATGGCTACACCTTC; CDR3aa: CASSFRGGHDGYTF
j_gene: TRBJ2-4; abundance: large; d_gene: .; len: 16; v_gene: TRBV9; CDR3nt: TGTGCCAGCAGCGTAGAGGGGGGAGTAGCCAAAAACATTCAGTACTTC; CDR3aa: CASSVEGGVAKNIQYF
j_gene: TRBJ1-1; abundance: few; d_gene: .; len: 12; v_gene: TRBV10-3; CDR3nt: TGTGCCATCACCAATACAGGGACTGAAGCTTTCTTT; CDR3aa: CAITNTGTEAFF
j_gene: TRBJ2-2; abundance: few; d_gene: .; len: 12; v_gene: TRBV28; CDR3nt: TGTGCCAGCAGTCCTCCCGAGGGGGAGCTGTTTTTT; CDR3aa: CASSPPEGELFF
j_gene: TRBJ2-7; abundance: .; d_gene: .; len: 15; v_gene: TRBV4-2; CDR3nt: TGTGCCAGCAGCCAAGAAGAGGGAAGCACCTACGAGCAGTACTTC; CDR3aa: CASSQEEGSTYEQYF
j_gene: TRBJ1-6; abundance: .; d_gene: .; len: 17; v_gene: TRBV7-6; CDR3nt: TGTGCCAGCAGCTTAGAACCCCCGGGAAATCATAATTCACCCCTCCACTTT; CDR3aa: CASSLEPPGNHNSPLHF
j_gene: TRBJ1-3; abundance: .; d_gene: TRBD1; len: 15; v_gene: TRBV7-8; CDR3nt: TGTGCCAGCAGCTCCGGACAGGCCTCTGGAAACACCATATATTTT; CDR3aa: CASSSGQASGNTIYF
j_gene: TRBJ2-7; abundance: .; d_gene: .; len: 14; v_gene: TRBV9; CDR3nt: TGTGCCAGCAGCGCGGGACGTAGCTCCTACGAGCAGTACTTC; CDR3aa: CASSAGRSSYEQYF
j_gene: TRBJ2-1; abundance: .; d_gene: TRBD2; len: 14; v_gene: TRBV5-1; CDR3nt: TGCGCCAGCAGCTTGGATGCGGGAGGCAATGAGCAGTTCTTC; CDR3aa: CASSLDAGGNEQFF
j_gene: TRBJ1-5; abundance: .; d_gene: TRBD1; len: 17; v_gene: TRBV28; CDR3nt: TGTGCCAGCAGTTTCCGGACAGGGGGATATAGCAATCAGCCCCAGCATTTT; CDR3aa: CASSFRTGGYSNQPQHF
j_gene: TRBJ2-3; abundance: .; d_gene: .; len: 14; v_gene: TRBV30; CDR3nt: TGTGCCGGTAAGACAGTGTACAGCACAGATACGCAGTATTTT; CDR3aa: CAGKTVYSTDTQYF
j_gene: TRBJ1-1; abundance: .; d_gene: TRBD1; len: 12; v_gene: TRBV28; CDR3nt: TGTGCCAGCAGTTTACAGGGGGTTGAAGCTTTCTTT; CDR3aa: CASSLQGVEAFF
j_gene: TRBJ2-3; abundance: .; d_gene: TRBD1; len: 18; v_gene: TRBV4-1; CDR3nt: TGCGCCAGCAGCCAAGGGGTTTGGACAGGGATTATTAGGGATACGCAGTATTTT; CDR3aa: CASSQGVWTGIIRDTQYF
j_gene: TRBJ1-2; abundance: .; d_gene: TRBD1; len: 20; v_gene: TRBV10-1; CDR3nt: TGCGCCAGCGACCATCCGGCGGGACGACAGGGGTCCCCCCACTACTATGGCTACACCTTC; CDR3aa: CASDHPAGRQGSPHYYGYTF
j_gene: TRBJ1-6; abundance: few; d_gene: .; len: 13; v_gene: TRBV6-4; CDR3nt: TGTGCCAGCAGCTCGGAGGGTGGCTCACCCCTCCACTTT; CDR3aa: CASSSEGGSPLHF
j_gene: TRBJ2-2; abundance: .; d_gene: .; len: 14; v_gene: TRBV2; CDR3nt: TGTGCCAGCAGTGAGGCGCCGTACACCGGGGAGCTGTTTTTT; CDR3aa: CASSEAPYTGELFF
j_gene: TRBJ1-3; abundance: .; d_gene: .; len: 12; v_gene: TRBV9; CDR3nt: TGTGCCAGCAGAGGGTCTGGAAACACCATATATTTT; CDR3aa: CASRGSGNTIYF
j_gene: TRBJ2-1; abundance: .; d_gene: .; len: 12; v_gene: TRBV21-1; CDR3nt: TGTGCCAGCAGCAAAGGGCCCCTACTCCAGTTCTTC; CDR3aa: CASSKGPLLQFF
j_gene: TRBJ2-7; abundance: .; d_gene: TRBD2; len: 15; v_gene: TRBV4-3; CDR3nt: TGCGCCAGCAGTCCGGGACTAGCCGACTCCTACGAGCAGTACTTC; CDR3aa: CASSPGLADSYEQYF
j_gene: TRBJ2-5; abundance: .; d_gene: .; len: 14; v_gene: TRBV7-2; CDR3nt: TGTGCCAGCAGCCCGGGACTGTCAAGGGAGACCCAGTACTTC; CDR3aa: CASSPGLSRETQYF